The clone carrying this T cell receptor (beta chain) was counted at least ten times. What it recognizes is unknown. Healthy individuals of Caucasian origin from Russia, aged about 6 to 95, served as donors. Researchers isolated at least 6 million PBMCs per sample. This sample was included in a study of blood T cells in healthy people across ages. Study-wide findings and caveats: Percentage of naive T cells showed a strong correlation with TCR beta diversity. Roughly linear declines in TCR beta diversity per million T cells occurred with age.

Sample-barcoded 5' priming and a J-beta primer mix drove a second PCR of 7 to 11 cycles. TCRdb itself ran the 5' RACE reads through MiXCR, one entry per CDR3 protein. The table shows around 650,000 distinct CDR3 sequences, with around 32% occurring only once. This CDR3 comprises 12 residues. Germline V gene lookup returns CDR1 SGHTA and CDR2 FQGNSA. V was pared by 3 bases and J by 0 bases, with 2 bases between. The chain has TRBV7-2 and TRBJ1-1; D not certain. This TCR came from a woman of 80 years or more in good health. Sequenced: blood. CDR3 bases: TGTGCCAGCAGCTTTATGAACACTGAAGCTTTCTTT. It yields the protein CASSFMNTEAFF.